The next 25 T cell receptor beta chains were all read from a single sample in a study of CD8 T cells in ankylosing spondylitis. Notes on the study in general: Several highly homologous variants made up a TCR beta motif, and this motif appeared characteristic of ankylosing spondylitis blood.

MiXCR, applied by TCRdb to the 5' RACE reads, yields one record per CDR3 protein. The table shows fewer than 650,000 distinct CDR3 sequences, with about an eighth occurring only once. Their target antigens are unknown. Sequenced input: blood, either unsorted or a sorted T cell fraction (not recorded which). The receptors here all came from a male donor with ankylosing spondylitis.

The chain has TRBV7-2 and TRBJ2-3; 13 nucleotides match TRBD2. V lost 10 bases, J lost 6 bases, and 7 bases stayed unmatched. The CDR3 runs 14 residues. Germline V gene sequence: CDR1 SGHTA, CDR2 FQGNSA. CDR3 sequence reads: CATSGTSGIDTQYF. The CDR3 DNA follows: TGTGCCACCTCCGGGACTAGCGGGATTGATACGCAGTATTTT.

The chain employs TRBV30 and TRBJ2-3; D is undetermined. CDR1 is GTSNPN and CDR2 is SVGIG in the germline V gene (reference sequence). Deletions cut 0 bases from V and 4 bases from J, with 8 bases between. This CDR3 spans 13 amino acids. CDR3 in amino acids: CAWSVRGSDTQYF. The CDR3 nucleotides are TGTGCCTGGAGTGTAAGAGGATCAGATACGCAGTATTTT.

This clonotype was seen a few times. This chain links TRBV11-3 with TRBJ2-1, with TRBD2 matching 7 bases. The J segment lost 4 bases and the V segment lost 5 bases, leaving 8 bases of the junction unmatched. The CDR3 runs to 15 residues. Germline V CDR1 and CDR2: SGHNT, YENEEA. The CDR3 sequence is CASSPGREKYNEQFF. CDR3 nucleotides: TGTGCCAGCAGCCCCGGGCGGGAGAAGTACAATGAGCAGTTCTTC.

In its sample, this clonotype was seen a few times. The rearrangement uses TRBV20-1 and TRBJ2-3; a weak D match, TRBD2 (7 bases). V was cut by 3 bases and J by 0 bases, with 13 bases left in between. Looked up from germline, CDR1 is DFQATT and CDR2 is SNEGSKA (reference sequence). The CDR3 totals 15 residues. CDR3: CSARGGGPSTDTQYF. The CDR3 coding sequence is TGCAGTGCTAGGGGGGGGGGCCCAAGCACAGATACGCAGTATTTT.

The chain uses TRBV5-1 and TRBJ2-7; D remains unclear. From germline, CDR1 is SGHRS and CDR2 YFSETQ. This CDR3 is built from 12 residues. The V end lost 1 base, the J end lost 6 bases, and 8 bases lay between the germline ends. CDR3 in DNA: TGCGCCAGCAGCTTGCTCCCCACCGAGCAGTACTTC. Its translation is CASSLLPTEQYF.

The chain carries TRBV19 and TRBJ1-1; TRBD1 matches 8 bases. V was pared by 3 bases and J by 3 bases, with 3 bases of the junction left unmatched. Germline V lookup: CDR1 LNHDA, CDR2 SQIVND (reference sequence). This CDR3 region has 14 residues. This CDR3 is CASSMDREDTEAFF. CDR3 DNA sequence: TGTGCCAGTAGTATGGACAGGGAGGACACTGAAGCTTTCTTT.

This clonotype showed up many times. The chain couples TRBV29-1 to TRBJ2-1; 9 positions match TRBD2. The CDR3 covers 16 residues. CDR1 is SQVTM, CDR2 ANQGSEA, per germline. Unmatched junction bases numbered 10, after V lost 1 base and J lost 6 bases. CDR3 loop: CSVEGGRLAGINEQFF. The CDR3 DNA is TGCAGCGTTGAAGGGGGTCGCCTAGCGGGAATCAATGAGCAGTTCTTC.

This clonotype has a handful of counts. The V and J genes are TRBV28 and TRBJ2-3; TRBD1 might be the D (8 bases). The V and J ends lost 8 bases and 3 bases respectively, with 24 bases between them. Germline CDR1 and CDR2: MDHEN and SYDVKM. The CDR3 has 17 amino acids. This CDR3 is CASVPRTGRGWTDTQYF. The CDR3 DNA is TGTGCCAGCGTCCCAAGGACAGGGCGGGGGTGGACAGATACGCAGTATTTT.

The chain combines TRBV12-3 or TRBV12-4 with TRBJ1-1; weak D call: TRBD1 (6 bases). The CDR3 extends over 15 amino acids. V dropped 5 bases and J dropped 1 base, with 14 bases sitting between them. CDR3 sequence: CASSQLQGRNTEAFF. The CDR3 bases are TGTGCCAGCAGTCAATTGCAGGGGAGGAACACTGAAGCTTTCTTT.

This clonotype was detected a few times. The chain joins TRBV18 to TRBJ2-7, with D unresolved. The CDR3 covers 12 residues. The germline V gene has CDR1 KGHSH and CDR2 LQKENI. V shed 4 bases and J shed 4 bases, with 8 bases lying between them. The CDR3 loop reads CASSLTLYEQYF. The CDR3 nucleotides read TGTGCCAGCTCACTCACACTTTACGAGCAGTACTTC.

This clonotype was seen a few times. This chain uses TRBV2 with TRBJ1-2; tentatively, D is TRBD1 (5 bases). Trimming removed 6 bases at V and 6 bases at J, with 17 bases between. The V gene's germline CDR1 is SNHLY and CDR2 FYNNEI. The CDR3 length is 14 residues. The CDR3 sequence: CASSRTRVVDGYTF. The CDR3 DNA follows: TGTGCCAGCAGCCGAACCAGGGTAGTTGATGGCTACACCTTC.

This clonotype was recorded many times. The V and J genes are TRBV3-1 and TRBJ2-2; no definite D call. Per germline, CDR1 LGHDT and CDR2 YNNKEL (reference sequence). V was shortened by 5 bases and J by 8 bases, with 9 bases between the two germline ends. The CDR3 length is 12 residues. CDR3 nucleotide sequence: TGTGCCAGCAGCAGTTCCCAAGGGGAGCTGTTTTTT. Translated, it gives CASSSSQGELFF.

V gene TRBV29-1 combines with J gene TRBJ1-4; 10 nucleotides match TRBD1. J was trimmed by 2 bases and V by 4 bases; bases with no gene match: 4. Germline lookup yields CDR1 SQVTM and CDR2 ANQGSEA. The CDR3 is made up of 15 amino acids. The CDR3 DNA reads TGCAGCGTTGTGACAGGGGGCTCGACTAATGAAAAACTGTTTTTT. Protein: CSVVTGGSTNEKLFF.

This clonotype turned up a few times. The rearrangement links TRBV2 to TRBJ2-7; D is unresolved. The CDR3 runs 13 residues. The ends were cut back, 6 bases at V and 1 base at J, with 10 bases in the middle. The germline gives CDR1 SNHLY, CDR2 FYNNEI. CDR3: CASRILGSYEQYV. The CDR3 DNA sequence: TGTGCCAGCAGAATACTCGGGTCCTACGAGCAGTACGTC.

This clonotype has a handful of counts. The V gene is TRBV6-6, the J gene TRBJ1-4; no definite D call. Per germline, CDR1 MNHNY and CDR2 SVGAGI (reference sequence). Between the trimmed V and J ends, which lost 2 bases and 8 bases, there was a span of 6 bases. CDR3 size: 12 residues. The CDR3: CASSYAAEKLFF. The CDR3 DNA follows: TGTGCCAGCAGTTACGCAGCCGAAAAACTGTTTTTT.

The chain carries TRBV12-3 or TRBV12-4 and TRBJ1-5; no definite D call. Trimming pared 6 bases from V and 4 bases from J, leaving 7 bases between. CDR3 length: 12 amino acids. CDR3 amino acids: CASRGVNQPQHF. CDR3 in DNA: TGTGCCAGCAGGGGAGTGAATCAGCCCCAGCATTTT.

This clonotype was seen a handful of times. CDR3 sequence reads: CSASLVPGAGEAFF. Here the CDR3 DNA reads TGCAGTGCTAGCCTCGTCCCGGGGGCCGGTGAAGCTTTCTTT. The chain couples TRBV20-1 to TRBJ1-1; weak D call: TRBD1 (6 bases). CDR3 length: 14 amino acids. The germline V and J ends were trimmed by 3 bases and 7 bases, with 18 bases remaining between them. Germline loops: CDR1 DFQATT, CDR2 SNEGSKA (reference sequence).

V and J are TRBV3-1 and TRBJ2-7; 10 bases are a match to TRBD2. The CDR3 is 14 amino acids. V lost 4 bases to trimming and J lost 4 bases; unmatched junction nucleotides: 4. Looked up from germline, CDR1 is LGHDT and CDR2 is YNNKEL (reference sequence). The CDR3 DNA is TGTGCCAGCAGCCCAGGACTAGCGGCTTACGAGCAGTACGTC. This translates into CASSPGLAAYEQYV.

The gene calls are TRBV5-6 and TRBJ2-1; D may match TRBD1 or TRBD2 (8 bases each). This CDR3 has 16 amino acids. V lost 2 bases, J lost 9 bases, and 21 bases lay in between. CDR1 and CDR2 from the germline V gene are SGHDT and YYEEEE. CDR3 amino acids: CASSFLAGQVALEQFF. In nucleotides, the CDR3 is TGTGCCAGCAGCTTTTTAGCGGGACAGGTCGCCCTTGAGCAGTTCTTC.

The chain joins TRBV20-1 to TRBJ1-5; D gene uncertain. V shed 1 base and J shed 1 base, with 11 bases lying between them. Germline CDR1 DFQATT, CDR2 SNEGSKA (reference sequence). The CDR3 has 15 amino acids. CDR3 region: CSARVTGDSNQPQHF. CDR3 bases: TGCAGTGCTAGAGTTACGGGAGACAGCAATCAGCCCCAGCATTTT.

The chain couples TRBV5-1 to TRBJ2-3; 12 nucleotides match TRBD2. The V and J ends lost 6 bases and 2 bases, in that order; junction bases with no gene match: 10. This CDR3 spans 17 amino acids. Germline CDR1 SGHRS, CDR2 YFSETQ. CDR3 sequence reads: CASTPGGLAGITDTQYF. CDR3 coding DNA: TGCGCCAGCACCCCGGGCGGACTAGCGGGAATCACAGATACGCAGTATTTT.

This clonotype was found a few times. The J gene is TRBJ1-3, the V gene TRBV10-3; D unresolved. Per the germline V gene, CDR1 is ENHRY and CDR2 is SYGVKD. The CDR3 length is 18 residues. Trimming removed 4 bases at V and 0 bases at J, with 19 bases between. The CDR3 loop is CAISGLSQATTSGNTIYF. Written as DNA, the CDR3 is TGTGCCATCAGTGGCCTCTCGCAGGCAACAACCTCTGGAAACACCATATATTTT.

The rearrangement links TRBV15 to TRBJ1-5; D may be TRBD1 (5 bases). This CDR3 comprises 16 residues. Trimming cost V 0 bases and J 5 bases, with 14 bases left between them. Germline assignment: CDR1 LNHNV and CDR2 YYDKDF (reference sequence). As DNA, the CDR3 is TGTGCCACCAGCAGAGAAATTAACAGGAGAGATCAGCCCCAGCATTTT. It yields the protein CATSREINRRDQPQHF.

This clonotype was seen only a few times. The CDR3 sequence: CASSHNDRYNEQFF. CDR3 coding DNA: TGTGCCAGCAGCCACAATGACAGATACAATGAGCAGTTCTTC. The chain carries TRBV27 and TRBJ2-1; D is possibly TRBD1 (5 bases). The CDR3 loop spans 14 amino acids. Trimming cost V 6 bases and J 4 bases, with 13 bases left between them. In germline, CDR1 is MNHEY, CDR2 SMNVEV (reference sequence).

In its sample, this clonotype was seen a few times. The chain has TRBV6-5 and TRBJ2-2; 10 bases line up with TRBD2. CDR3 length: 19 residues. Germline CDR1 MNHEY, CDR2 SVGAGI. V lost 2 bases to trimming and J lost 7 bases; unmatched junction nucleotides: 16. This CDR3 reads CASSYPGTGLAGVYGELFF. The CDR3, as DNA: TGTGCCAGCAGTTACCCCGGCACTGGGCTAGCGGGAGTGTACGGGGAGCTGTTTTTT.